The present T cell receptor beta chain was sequenced within a study of long-term antiretroviral therapy in people with HIV. Study details: The earliest samples came from an era when ART typically awaited falling CD4 counts. Study-wide results and limits: Upon ART, diversity increased but remained lower than transplant donor controls.

Version v3.0 of the immunoSEQ assay ran at survey level. Sequencing targeted roughly 35,000-50,000 T-cell genomes per sample. Libraries were prepared by immunoSEQ multiplex PCR; TCRdb keeps only in-frame clonotypes and omits some of them. Among around 15,000 clones listed, 70% to 90% were seen once. V gave up 0 bases and J gave up 8 bases; unmatched junction bases: 11. The CDR3 runs 17 residues. Germline-derived CDR1 and CDR2 are LGHNA and YSLEER. This clone showed up just once. Its antigen remains unknown. Every donor had one or more pre-ART and two or more post-ART PBMC samples. This sample comprised unsorted PBMCs, obtained 0.5 years after starting antiretroviral therapy. The V gene is TRBV4-3, the J gene TRBJ2-1; 9 bases fit TRBD2. This receptor was taken from a woman between 40 and 50 years old with HIV. The CDR3 DNA follows: TGCGCCAGCAGCCAAGATCATAGCGGGGGCTTGGCAGATGAGCAGTTCTTC. Translation: CASSQDHSGGLADEQFF.